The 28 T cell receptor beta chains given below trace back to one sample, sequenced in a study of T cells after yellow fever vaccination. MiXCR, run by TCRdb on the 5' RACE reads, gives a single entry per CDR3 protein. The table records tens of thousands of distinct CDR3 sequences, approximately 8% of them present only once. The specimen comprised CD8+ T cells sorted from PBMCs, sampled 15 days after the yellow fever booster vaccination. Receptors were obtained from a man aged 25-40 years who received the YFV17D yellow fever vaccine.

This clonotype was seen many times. This CDR3 reads CASSYESSGKNEQFF. CDR3 nucleotides: TGTGCCAGCAGTTACGAGTCTAGCGGGAAGAATGAGCAGTTCTTC. The rearrangement links TRBV6-5 to TRBJ2-1; TRBD2 aligns across 9 bases. J lost 7 bases, V lost 2 bases, and 6 bases had no gene match. The CDR3 runs to 15 residues. Germline V gene sequence: CDR1 MNHEY, CDR2 SVGAGI.

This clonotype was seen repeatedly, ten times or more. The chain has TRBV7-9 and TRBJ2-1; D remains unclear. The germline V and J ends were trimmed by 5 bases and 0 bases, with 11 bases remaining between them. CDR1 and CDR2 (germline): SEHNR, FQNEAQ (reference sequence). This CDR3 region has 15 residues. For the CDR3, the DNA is TGTGCCAGCAGCCCTCTGTACGTCTCCTACAATGAGCAGTTCTTC. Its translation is CASSPLYVSYNEQFF.

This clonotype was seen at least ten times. The CDR3 protein is CASSFSGGGETQYF. The DNA of the CDR3 is TGTGCCAGCAGCTTTAGCGGGGGGGGAGAGACCCAGTACTTC. The rearrangement links TRBV7-6 to TRBJ2-5; 11 bases are shared with TRBD2. CDR1 and CDR2 from the germline V gene are SGHVS and FNYEAQ. Trimming took 3 bases from V and 4 from J; bases not matched to a gene: 1. The CDR3 has 14 residues.

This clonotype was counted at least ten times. The CDR3 DNA follows: TGCGCCAGCAGCTATAGTCCAGGTCTAGAGACCCAGTACTTC. Its translation: CASSYSPGLETQYF. The J gene is TRBJ2-5, the V gene TRBV5-1; D call uncertain. Germline CDR1 is SGHRS and CDR2 is YFSETQ. The CDR3 has 14 residues. V gave up 3 bases and J gave up 4 bases, with 13 bases separating them.

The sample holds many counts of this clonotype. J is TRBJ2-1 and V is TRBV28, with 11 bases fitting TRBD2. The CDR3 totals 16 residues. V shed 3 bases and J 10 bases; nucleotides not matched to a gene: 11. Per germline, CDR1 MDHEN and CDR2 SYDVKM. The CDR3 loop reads CASSFDLAGGWEEQFF. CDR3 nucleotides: TGTGCCAGCAGTTTTGATCTAGCGGGAGGCTGGGAGGAGCAGTTCTTC. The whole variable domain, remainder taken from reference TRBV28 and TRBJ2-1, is DVKVTQSSRYLVKRTGEKVFLECVQDMDHENMFWYRQDPGLGLRLIYFSYDVKMKEKGDIPEGYSVSREKKERFSLILESASTNQTSMYLCASSFDLAGGWEEQFFGPGTRLTVL.

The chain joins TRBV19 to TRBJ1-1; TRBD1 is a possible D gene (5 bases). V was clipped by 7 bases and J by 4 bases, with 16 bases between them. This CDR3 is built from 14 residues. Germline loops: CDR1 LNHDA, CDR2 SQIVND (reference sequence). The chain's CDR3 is CASTLSGGITEAFF. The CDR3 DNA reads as TGTGCCAGTACCCTCTCGGGGGGGATCACTGAAGCTTTCTTT.

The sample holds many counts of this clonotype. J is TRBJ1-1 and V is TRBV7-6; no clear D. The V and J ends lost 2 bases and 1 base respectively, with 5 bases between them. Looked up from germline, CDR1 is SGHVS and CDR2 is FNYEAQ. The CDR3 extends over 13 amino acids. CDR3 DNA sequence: TGTGCCAGCAGCTTATCCAGGAACACTGAAGCTTTCTTT. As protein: CASSLSRNTEAFF.

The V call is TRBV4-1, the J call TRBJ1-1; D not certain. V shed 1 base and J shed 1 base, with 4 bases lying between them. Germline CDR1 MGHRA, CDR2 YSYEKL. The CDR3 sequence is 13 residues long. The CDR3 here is CASSQAGNTEAFF. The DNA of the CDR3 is TGCGCCAGCAGCCAAGCAGGGAACACTGAAGCTTTCTTT.

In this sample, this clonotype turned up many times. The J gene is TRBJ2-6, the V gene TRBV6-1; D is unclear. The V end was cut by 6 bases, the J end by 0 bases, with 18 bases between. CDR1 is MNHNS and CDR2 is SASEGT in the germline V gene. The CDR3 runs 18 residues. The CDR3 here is CASRGSTFPSSGANVLTF. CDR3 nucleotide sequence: TGTGCCAGCAGAGGCAGTACCTTTCCTAGCTCTGGGGCCAACGTCCTGACTTTC.

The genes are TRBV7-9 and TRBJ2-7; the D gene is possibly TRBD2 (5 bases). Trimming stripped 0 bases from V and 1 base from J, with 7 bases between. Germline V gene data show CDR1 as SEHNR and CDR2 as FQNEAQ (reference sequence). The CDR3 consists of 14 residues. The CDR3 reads CASSLAGESYEQYF. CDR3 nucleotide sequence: TGTGCCAGCAGCTTAGCGGGAGAGTCCTACGAGCAGTACTTC. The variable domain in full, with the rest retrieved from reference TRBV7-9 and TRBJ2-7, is DTGVSQNPRHKITKRGQNVTFRCDPISEHNRLYWYRQTLGQGPEFLTYFQNEAQLEKSRLLSDRFSAERPKGSFSTLEIQRTEQGDSAMYLCASSLAGESYEQYFGPGTRLTVT.

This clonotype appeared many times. The CDR3: CSASRGDNFYGYTF. CDR3 in DNA: TGCAGTGCTAGTAGGGGGGACAATTTCTATGGCTACACCTTC. This rearrangement joins TRBV20-1 to TRBJ1-2; TRBD1 might be the D (6 bases). Germline V gives CDR1 DFQATT, CDR2 SNEGSKA (reference sequence). The CDR3 is 14 amino acids. Between the trimmed V and J ends, which lost 3 bases and 4 bases, there was a span of 15 bases.

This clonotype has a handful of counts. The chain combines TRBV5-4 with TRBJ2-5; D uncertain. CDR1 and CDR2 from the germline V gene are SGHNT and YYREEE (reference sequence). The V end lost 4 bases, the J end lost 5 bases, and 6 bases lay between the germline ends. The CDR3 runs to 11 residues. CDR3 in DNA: TGTGCCAGCAGCATAGGGGAGACCCAGTACTTC. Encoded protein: CASSIGETQYF.

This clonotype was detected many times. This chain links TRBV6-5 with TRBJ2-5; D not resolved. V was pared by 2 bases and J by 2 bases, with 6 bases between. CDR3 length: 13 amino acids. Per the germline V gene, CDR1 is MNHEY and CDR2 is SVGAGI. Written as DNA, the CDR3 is TGTGCCAGCAGTTACGGGAAGCAAGAGACCCAGTACTTC. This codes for CASSYGKQETQYF.

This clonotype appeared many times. The CDR3 sequence: CAWSFPGTGSEQYF. The CDR3 nucleotides are TGTGCCTGGAGTTTTCCCGGGACAGGGAGTGAGCAGTACTTC. The rearrangement links TRBV30 to TRBJ2-7; 9 nucleotides align to TRBD1. The germline CDR1 and CDR2 sequences are GTSNPN and SVGIG (reference sequence). The CDR3 has 14 residues. Trimming removed 2 bases from V and 7 bases from J; junction bases left unmatched: 9.

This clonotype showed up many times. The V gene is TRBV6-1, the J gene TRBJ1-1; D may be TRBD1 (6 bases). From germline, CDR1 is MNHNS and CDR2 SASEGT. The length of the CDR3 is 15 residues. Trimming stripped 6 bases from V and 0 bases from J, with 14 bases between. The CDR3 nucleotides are TGTGCCAGCAGGTGGGGGCAGGTTATGAACACTGAAGCTTTCTTT. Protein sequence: CASRWGQVMNTEAFF.

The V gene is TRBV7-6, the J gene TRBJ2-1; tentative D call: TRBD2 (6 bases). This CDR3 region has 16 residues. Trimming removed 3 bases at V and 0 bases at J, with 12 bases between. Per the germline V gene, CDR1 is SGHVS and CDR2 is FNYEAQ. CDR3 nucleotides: TGTGCCAGCAGCTTCGCGGGACTTAGCTCCTACAATGAGCAGTTCTTC. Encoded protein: CASSFAGLSSYNEQFF. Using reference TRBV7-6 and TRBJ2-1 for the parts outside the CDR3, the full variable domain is GAGVSQSPRYKVTKRGQDVALRCDPISGHVSLYWYRQALGQGPEFLTYFNYEAQQDKSGLPNDRFSAERPEGSISTLTIQRTEQRDSAMYRCASSFAGLSSYNEQFFGPGTRLTVL.

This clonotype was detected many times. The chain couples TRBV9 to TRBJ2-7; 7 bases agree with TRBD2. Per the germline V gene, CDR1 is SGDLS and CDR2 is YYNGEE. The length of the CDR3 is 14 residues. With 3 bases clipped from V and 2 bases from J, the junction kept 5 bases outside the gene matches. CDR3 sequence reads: CASSAGGGPYEQYF. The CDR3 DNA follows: TGTGCCAGCAGCGCGGGAGGTGGCCCCTACGAGCAGTACTTC. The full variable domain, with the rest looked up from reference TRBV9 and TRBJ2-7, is DSGVTQTPKHLITATGQRVTLRCSPRSGDLSVYWYQQSLDQGLQFLIQYYNGEERAKGNILERFSAQQFPDLHSELNLSSLELGDSALYFCASSAGGGPYEQYFGPGTRLTVT.

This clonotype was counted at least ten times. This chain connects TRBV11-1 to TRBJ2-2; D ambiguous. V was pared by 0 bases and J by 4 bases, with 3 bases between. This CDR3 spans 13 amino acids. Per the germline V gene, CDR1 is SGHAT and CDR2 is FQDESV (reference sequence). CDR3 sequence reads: CASSLAVTGELFF. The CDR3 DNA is TGTGCCAGCAGCTTAGCGGTCACCGGGGAGCTGTTTTTT.

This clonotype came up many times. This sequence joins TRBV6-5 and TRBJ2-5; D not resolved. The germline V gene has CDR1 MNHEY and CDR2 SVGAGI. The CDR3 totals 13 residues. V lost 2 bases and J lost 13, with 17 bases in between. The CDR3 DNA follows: TGTGCCAGCAGTTACACGGCCGGGCAGCGTTGGTACTTC. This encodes CASSYTAGQRWYF.

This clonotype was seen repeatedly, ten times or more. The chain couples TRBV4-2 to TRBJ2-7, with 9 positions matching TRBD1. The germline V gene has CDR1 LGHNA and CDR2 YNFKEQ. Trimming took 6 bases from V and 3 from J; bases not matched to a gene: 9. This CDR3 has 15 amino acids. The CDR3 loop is CASSSTGGAGYEQYF. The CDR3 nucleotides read TGTGCCAGCAGTTCCACAGGGGGCGCGGGCTACGAGCAGTACTTC.

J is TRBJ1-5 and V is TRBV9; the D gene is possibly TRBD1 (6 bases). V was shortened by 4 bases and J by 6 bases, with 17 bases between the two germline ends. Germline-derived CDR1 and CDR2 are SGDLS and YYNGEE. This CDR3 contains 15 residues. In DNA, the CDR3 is TGTGCCAGCAGCCCCGAGGGGGTAGGAGGTCAGCCCCAGCATTTT. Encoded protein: CASSPEGVGGQPQHF.

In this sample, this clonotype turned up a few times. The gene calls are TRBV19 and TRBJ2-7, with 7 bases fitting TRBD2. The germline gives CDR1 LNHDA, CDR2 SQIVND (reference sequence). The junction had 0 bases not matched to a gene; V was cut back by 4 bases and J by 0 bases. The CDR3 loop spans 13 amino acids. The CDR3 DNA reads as TGTGCCAGTAGTACGGGGGGCTCCTACGAGCAGTACTTC. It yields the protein CASSTGGSYEQYF.

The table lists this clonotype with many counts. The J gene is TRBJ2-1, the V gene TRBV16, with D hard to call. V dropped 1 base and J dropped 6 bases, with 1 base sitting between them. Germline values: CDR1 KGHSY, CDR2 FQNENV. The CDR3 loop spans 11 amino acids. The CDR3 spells CASSQFNEQFF. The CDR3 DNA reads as TGTGCCAGCAGCCAATTCAATGAGCAGTTCTTC.

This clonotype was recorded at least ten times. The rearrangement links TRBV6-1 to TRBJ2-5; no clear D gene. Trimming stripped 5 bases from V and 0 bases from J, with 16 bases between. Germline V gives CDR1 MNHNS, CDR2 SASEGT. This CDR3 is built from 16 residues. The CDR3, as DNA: TGTGCCAGCAGTCATAACGGGTTAGGGCACCAAGAGACCCAGTACTTC. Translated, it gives CASSHNGLGHQETQYF.

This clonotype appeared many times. CDR3 loop: CSAGGYGTQYF. In DNA, the CDR3 is TGCAGTGCAGGGGGTTATGGGACCCAGTACTTC. The V and J genes are TRBV20-1 and TRBJ2-5, with D perhaps matching TRBD1 (6 bases). The CDR3 loop spans 11 amino acids. The V end was cut by 6 bases, the J end by 7 bases, with 12 bases between. CDR1 DFQATT and CDR2 SNEGSKA come from the germline V gene (reference sequence).

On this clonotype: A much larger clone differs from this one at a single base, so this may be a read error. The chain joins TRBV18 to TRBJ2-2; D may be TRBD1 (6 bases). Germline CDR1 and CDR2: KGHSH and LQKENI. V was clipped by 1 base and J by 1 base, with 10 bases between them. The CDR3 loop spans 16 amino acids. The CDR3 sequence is CASSPQGQKNTGELFF. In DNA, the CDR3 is TGTGCCAGCTCACCACAAGGACAGAAGAACACCGGGGAGCTGTTTTTT.

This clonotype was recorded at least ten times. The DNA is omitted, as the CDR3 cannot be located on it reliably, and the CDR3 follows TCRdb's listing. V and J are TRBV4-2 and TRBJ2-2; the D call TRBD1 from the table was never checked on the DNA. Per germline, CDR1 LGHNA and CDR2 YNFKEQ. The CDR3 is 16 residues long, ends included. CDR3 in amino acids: CASSQLTDRTPGSCFF.

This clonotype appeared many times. The CDR3 DNA reads TGTGCCAGCAGCCAAGATGTGGGACAGGGGATCGACGAGCAGTACTTC. Amino acids: CASSQDVGQGIDEQYF. The gene calls are TRBV3-1 and TRBJ2-7, with 10 bases identical to TRBD1. CDR1 and CDR2 (germline): LGHDT, YNNKEL (reference sequence). V dropped 0 bases and J dropped 5; count of bases not matched to a gene: 7. The CDR3 extends over 16 amino acids.